These T cell receptor beta chains were read from a single sample in a study of CD8+CD57+ T cells in acquired aplastic anemia. Using its own MiXCR run on the reads, TCRdb lists one record per CDR3 protein. The table shows around 200,000 distinct CDR3 sequences, with 45% to 60% occurring only once. Sequenced input: sorted CD4+, CD8+, or CD8+CD57+ T cells (not recorded which) from PBMCs. The receptors come from a human donor with aplastic anemia. CDR3s include the opening cysteine and the closing phenylalanine or tryptophan. The D gene is left open where the match is weak. Clone size is shown for a subset of rows, as once, few, many or a class of expanded clone.

CDR3 DNA,CDR3 protein,clone size,J gene,V gene,D gene
TGTGCCAGCAGGCGACAGGGGGACAACTATGGCTACACCTTC,CASRRQGDNYGYTF,few,TRBJ1-2,TRBV2,TRBD1
TGTGCCATCAGCCCTGACAGGGGGAACACTGAAGCTTTCTTT,CAISPDRGNTEAFF,-,TRBJ1-1,TRBV10-3,TRBD1
TGCAGTGCTCGACCCCGGGACAGGGCATCCGAGCAGTACTTC,CSARPRDRASEQYF,-,TRBJ2-7,TRBV20-1,TRBD1
TGTGCCAGCAGCTTAGCGCAGGGCCGTCCCTCCAACGAGCAGTACTTC,CASSLAQGRPSNEQYF,-,TRBJ2-7,TRBV7-8,-
TGTGCCAGCAGTGGGGGGAGGCAGACCCAGTACTTC,CASSGGRQTQYF,-,TRBJ2-5,TRBV28,-
TGTGCCAGCAGTAGAGACCGATTAGAGACCCAGTACTTC,CASSRDRLETQYF,once,TRBJ2-5,TRBV7-6,-
TGTGCCAGTAGCCTCGGGACCGGTACCTACGAGCAGTACTTC,CASSLGTGTYEQYF,many,TRBJ2-7,TRBV7-9,-
TGCGCCAGCAGCTTGGATCCGTTTGACAGGGGCTACGAGCAGTACTTC,CASSLDPFDRGYEQYF,many,TRBJ2-7,TRBV5-1,TRBD1
TGTGCCAGTAGTATACCGCGGGCTAGCGGAGACGAGCAGTACTTC,CASSIPRASGDEQYF,-,TRBJ2-7,TRBV19,TRBD2
TGCGCCAGCAGCTTATCTACGAGCTCCTACAATGAGCAGTTCTTC,CASSLSTSSYNEQFF,once,TRBJ2-1,TRBV5-1,-
TGCAGTGCTAGAGCGGATCACGACTACGAGCAGTACTTC,CSARADHDYEQYF,-,TRBJ2-7,TRBV20-1,-
TGTGCCAGCAGCCTACAGGGGGCGCGCACCGGGGAGCTGTTTTTT,CASSLQGARTGELFF,many,TRBJ2-2,TRBV7-3,TRBD1
TGTGCCACCAGTGATCCCGACAGCTACGAGCAGTACTTC,CATSDPDSYEQYF,-,TRBJ2-7,TRBV24-1,-
TGCAGCGTTGAAGGATCCAATGGCTACACCTTC,CSVEGSNGYTF,-,TRBJ1-2,TRBV29-1,-
TGCAGTGCTATACTCGACAGTGGGGCGAGTGGCTACACCTTC,CSAILDSGASGYTF,many,TRBJ1-2,TRBV20-1,-
TGTGCCAGCAGTTACTCCGCGGCGGGTAGGGGTGAAAAACTGTTTTTT,CASSYSAAGRGEKLFF,-,TRBJ1-4,TRBV6-2/TRBV6-3,-
TGCGCCAGCAGCCAAGCCCAGGGACAGGGGAGAGGGAAACTGTTTTTT,CASSQAQGQGRGKLFF,many,TRBJ1-4,TRBV4-1,TRBD1
TGTGCCAGTATCGATCATGCTGGAAACACCATATATTTT,CASIDHAGNTIYF,-,TRBJ1-3,TRBV19,-
TGTGCCAGTAGTATATCGGCAGGAGAGACCCAGTACTTC,CASSISAGETQYF,-,TRBJ2-5,TRBV19,-
TGTGCCAGCAGTTTAGCTTCCGCGGGGGGGCGAGAGACCCAGTACTTC,CASSLASAGGRETQYF,many,TRBJ2-5,TRBV12-3/TRBV12-4,TRBD2
TGTGCCACCAGTGATCCCCTCACAGGGTTGGGTCAGCCCCAGCATTTT,CATSDPLTGLGQPQHF,-,TRBJ1-5,TRBV24-1,-
TGTGCCAGCAGCCTCAATAGACAGGGGGAGCAGTACTTC,CASSLNRQGEQYF,many,TRBJ2-7,TRBV7-2,TRBD1
TGTGCCAGCAGCCTCGGACAGGCGGCACCCCTCCACTTT,CASSLGQAAPLHF,-,TRBJ1-6,TRBV9,TRBD1
TGTGCCAGCCCCCAGCCGAACACCGGGGAGCTGTTTTTT,CASPQPNTGELFF,few,TRBJ2-2,TRBV12-3/TRBV12-4,-
TGTGCCAGCAGCGAGGGGGGGAGCTATCAGCCCCAGCATTTT,CASSEGGSYQPQHF,-,TRBJ1-5,TRBV2,-
TGCAGTGCTAGCGGGGCCGTGGGGACTAGCGGGGGAGATGCGCAGTATTTT,CSASGAVGTSGGDAQYF,-,TRBJ2-3,TRBV20-1,TRBD2
TGTGCCAGCATCGTACTAGCGGAAGAGACCCAGTACTTC,CASIVLAEETQYF,-,TRBJ2-5,TRBV2,TRBD2
TGTGCCTGCAGTTCCCAGGGGAACACTGAAGCTTTCTTT,CACSSQGNTEAFF,-,TRBJ1-1,TRBV6-5,-
TGTGCCAGTAGTAGGACAGGTTTCATGAACACTGAAGCTTTCTTT,CASSRTGFMNTEAFF,many,TRBJ1-1,TRBV19,TRBD1
TGTGCCAGCAGTTTCCTCCAGAGGGACCGCCTCCGCGATACGCAGTATTTT,CASSFLQRDRLRDTQYF,-,TRBJ2-3,TRBV27,-
TGTGCCAGCGGAATCTCTGGGGCCAACGTCCTGACTTTC,CASGISGANVLTF,many,TRBJ2-6,TRBV11-2,-
TGTGCCAGCAGCCCGGGAATTCCCGACTATGGTGGCTACACCTTC,CASSPGIPDYGGYTF,-,TRBJ1-2,TRBV7-2,-
TGCAGTGCTACCCGGGACAGTAATGAAAAACTGTTTTTT,CSATRDSNEKLFF,-,TRBJ1-4,TRBV20-1,TRBD1
TGTGCCAGCACCGCCGGCTACCGCTATGGCTACACCTTC,CASTAGYRYGYTF,-,TRBJ1-2,TRBV25-1,-
TGTGCCAGCAGAGCGGGACAGGGGAACGGCTACACCTTC,CASRAGQGNGYTF,many,TRBJ1-2,TRBV2,TRBD1
TGTGCCAGCAGTTTATCGGGAGCGGGTGGTGGCTACACCTTC,CASSLSGAGGGYTF,-,TRBJ1-2,TRBV27,-
TGTGCCAGCAGGCAGGGGTTGAATTCACCCCTCCACTTT,CASRQGLNSPLHF,-,TRBJ1-6,TRBV6-1,-
TGTGCCATCAGTGAGAGTGGCGGGGGGGCCTACAATGAGCAGTTCTTC,CAISESGGGAYNEQFF,-,TRBJ2-1,TRBV10-3,TRBD2
TGTGCCAGCAGTGACAGAGGGTTAGGGCAGTACTTC,CASSDRGLGQYF,many,TRBJ2-7,TRBV6-2/TRBV6-3,-
TGTGCCAGCAGCCGATTATCCGGGACTAGCGGGGTGGCAGATACGCAGTATTTT,CASSRLSGTSGVADTQYF,few,TRBJ2-3,TRBV11-3,TRBD2
TGTGCCATCAGTGAAGGGGGGCCTAATGAAAAACTGTTTTTT,CAISEGGPNEKLFF,-,TRBJ1-4,TRBV10-3,-
TGTGCCAGCAGCTTAAACACCCTGGGCGGCCCCTCAACAATCCTCCTGACTTTC,CASSLNTLGGPSTILLTF,many,TRBJ2-6,TRBV7-9,-
TGTGCCAGCAGTCAGGACAGGGTTCGGAAAGCTTTCTTT,CASSQDRVRKAFF,many,TRBJ1-1,TRBV6-1,TRBD1
TGTGCCACCCGAGGATCGGGAATCGGGGTCACCGGGGAGCTGTTTTTT,CATRGSGIGVTGELFF,once,TRBJ2-2,TRBV15,-
TGTGCCAGCAAGACGGACTACAATGAGCAGTTCTTC,CASKTDYNEQFF,-,TRBJ2-1,TRBV6-1,-
TGCAGTGCTACGGGCCAGCTGTCGCCCCTCCACTTT,CSATGQLSPLHF,-,TRBJ1-6,TRBV20-1,-
TGTGCCATCAGCCCCGTAAATAATTCACCCCTCCACTTT,CAISPVNNSPLHF,-,TRBJ1-6,TRBV10-3,-
TGTGCCACCGCGACAGGGGACCTCCAAGAGACCCAGCATTTT,CATATGDLQETQHF,-,TRBJ1-5,TRBV19,TRBD1